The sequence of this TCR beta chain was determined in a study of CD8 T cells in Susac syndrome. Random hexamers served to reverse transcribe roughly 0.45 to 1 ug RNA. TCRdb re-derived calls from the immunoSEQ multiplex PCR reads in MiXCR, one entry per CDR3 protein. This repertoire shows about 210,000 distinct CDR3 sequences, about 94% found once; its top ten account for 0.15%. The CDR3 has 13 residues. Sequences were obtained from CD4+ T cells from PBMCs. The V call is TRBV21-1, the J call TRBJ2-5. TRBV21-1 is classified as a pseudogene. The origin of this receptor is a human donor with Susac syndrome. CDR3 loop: CASSKSNQETQYF. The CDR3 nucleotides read TGTGCCAGCAGCAAAAGTAACCAAGAGACCCAGTACTTC.